The subject of this entry is one T cell receptor (beta chain). Its target is unknown. These data originate in a study of shared clonotypes between healthy human individuals. Study in general: The donor pool was made up of two women and a few men aged 18 to 49. Researchers assigned three CD4 naive, three CD4 memory, two CD8 naive and one CD8 memory plate to each donor.

Some clones are missing from TCRdb's copy, which holds only in-frame ones; the method was immunoSEQ multiplex PCR. The sample holds some 2.3 million clones; 93% are singletons and the top ten take about 0.39%. CDR1 and CDR2 (germline): GTSNPN, SVGIG (reference sequence). Trimming removed 5 bases from V and 6 bases from J, with 11 bases in between. There are 12 residues in the CDR3. Study observations and caveats: Naive subsets generally exceeded memory subsets in estimated richness.

The chain combines TRBV30 with TRBJ2-1; D gene ambiguous. Sequenced input: naive CD4+ T cells from PBMCs. As to subset: CD45RA+ positively selected. This TCR was recovered from a young man in good health. Some clones in this sample may be carry-over from other donors' samples. The CDR3 here is CAWADFSNEQFF. CDR3 DNA sequence: TGTGCCTGGGCTGACTTCTCCAATGAGCAGTTCTTC.